These 14 T cell receptor beta chains came from one sample sequenced in a study of cytomegalovirus exposure and HLA in healthy donors. 60 Vbeta and 13 Jbeta primers were used in PCR. Method: immunoSEQ multiplex PCR; TCRdb's copy keeps in-frame clones and lacks some. This sample's table reports about 150,000 clones. Specimen: PBMCs. The origin of the receptors is a woman aged 50 to 65 in good health and CMV-seronegative.

The chain uses TRBV15 and TRBJ1-1; a possible D gene is TRBD1 (6 bases). Trimming removed 2 bases at V and 3 bases at J, with 13 bases between. The CDR3 is made up of 15 amino acids. Looked up from germline, CDR1 is LNHNV and CDR2 is YYDKDF (reference sequence). The CDR3 DNA follows: TGTGCCACCAGCAGAAGGGACACCCCATACACTGAAGCTTTCTTT. Residues: CATSRRDTPYTEAFF. Supplemented by reference TRBV15 and TRBJ1-1, the full variable domain reads DAMVIQNPRYQVTQFGKPVTLSCSQTLNHNVMYWYQQKSSQAPKLLFHYYDKDFNNEADTPDNFQSRRPNTSFCFLDIRSPGLGDTAMYLCATSRRDTPYTEAFFGQGTRLTVV.

The V gene is TRBV4-2, the J gene TRBJ2-3; 8 bases agree with TRBD2. This CDR3 is 19 amino acids long. CDR1 is LGHNA and CDR2 is YNFKEQ in the germline V gene. The V gene end was trimmed by 0 bases and the J gene end by 0 bases; junction bases not matched to a gene: 11. This CDR3 reads CASSQEPQSGGTSTDTQYF. The CDR3 nucleotides read TGTGCCAGCAGCCAAGAACCCCAGAGCGGGGGAACTAGCACAGATACGCAGTATTTT.

This chain's CDR3 is CASSSRLNTGELFF. The CDR3 nucleotides read TGTGCCAGCAGCTCAAGACTTAACACCGGGGAGCTGTTTTTT. The gene calls are TRBV11-3 and TRBJ2-2, with no clear D. The CDR3 length is 14 residues. V lost 4 bases, J lost 2 bases, and 8 bases lay in between. Per the germline V gene, CDR1 is SGHNT and CDR2 is YENEEA. Supplemented by reference TRBV11-3 and TRBJ2-2, the full variable domain reads EAGVVQSPRYKIIEKKQPVAFWCNPISGHNTLYWYLQNLGQGPELLIRYENEEAVDDSQLPKDRFSAERLKGVDSTLKIQPAELGDSAVYLCASSSRLNTGELFFGEGSRLTVL.

V usage is TRBV30 and J usage is TRBJ1-1; D is ambiguous. The CDR3 totals 16 residues. Germline CDR1 is GTSNPN and CDR2 is SVGIG (reference sequence). Trimming removed 0 bases from V and 0 bases from J, with 14 bases in between. Written as DNA, the CDR3 is TGTGCCTGGAGTGTACGGGTGTTTAAAGTGAACACTGAAGCTTTCTTT. Protein: CAWSVRVFKVNTEAFF.

The rearrangement links TRBV9 to TRBJ2-1; no definite D call. Germline V gene data show CDR1 as SGDLS and CDR2 as YYNGEE. The V gene lost 3 bases and the J gene lost 9 bases, with 13 bases spanning the gap. The CDR3 loop spans 13 amino acids. The CDR3 DNA follows: TGTGCCAGCAGCGAGCGAGACCCCGCTGAGCAGTTCTTC. It encodes CASSERDPAEQFF.

The chain combines TRBV7-6 with TRBJ1-1; 8 bases line up with TRBD1. Germline-derived CDR1 and CDR2 are SGHVS and FNYEAQ. This CDR3 comprises 15 residues. The V and J ends lost 1 base and 5 bases, in that order; junction bases with no gene match: 6. CDR3 loop: CASSLEDRVNTEAFF. The CDR3 DNA sequence: TGTGCCAGCAGCTTAGAGGACAGGGTAAATACTGAAGCTTTCTTT.

The chain couples TRBV5-1 to TRBJ1-1, with unresolved D. Deletions cut 7 bases from V and 0 bases from J, with 13 bases between. This CDR3 comprises 14 residues. CDR1 and CDR2 (germline): SGHRS, YFSETQ. The CDR3 region is CASQRADMNTEAFF. CDR3 DNA sequence: TGCGCCAGCCAGCGCGCGGATATGAACACTGAAGCTTTCTTT. The complete variable domain, with remaining parts taken from reference TRBV5-1 and TRBJ1-1, reads KAGVTQTPRYLIKTRGQQVTLSCSPISGHRSVSWYQQTPGQGLQFLFEYFSETQRNKGNFPGRFSGRQFSNSRSEMNVSTLELGDSALYLCASQRADMNTEAFFGQGTRLTVV.

The chain employs TRBV7-9 and TRBJ1-1, with unresolved D. V was shortened by 6 bases and J by 2 bases, with 10 bases between the two germline ends. The germline V gene encodes CDR1 SEHNR and CDR2 FQNEAQ (reference sequence). The CDR3 consists of 13 residues. CDR3 DNA: TGTGCCAGCAGACCTAGGACTAACACTGAAGCTTTCTTT. It specifies CASRPRTNTEAFF.

The chain combines TRBV27 with TRBJ1-5, with TRBD1 matching 10 bases. V shed 6 bases, J shed 1 base, and the junction held 6 bases outside the gene matches. The CDR3 runs 16 residues. From germline, CDR1 is MNHEY and CDR2 SMNVEV (reference sequence). The CDR3, as DNA: TGTGCCAGCAGGCTAGGGACAGGGGAAAGCAATCAGCCCCAGCATTTT. Protein product: CASRLGTGESNQPQHF.

The chain uses TRBV5-6 and TRBJ1-2; 7 positions agree with TRBD1. CDR3 size: 18 residues. Germline V gene data show CDR1 as SGHDT and CDR2 as YYEEEE. With V trimmed by 1 base and J by 3 bases, 15 bases remained unmatched. The CDR3, as DNA: TGTGCCAGCAGCTTGTTTTTGAACGGGGACAGTTCCGACTATGGCTACACCTTC. Its translation: CASSLFLNGDSSDYGYTF.

The gene calls are TRBV12-5 and TRBJ2-7, with TRBD1 identical over 11 bases. The CDR3 length is 15 residues. V trimming: 7 bases; J trimming: 2 bases; junction bases outside the gene matches: 7. Germline V gives CDR1 LGHNT, CDR2 FRNRAP. The CDR3 coding sequence is TGTGCTAGTGCCGCGGGGACAGGGGGTACCTACGAGCAGTACTTC. It yields the protein CASAAGTGGTYEQYF.

The V call is TRBV15, the J call TRBJ1-1; D is perhaps TRBD1 (5 bases). Trimming removed 1 base at V and 7 bases at J, with 10 bases between. Germline CDR1 LNHNV, CDR2 YYDKDF (reference sequence). CDR3 length: 13 amino acids. The CDR3 bases are TGTGCCACCAGCAGAGGAGGGGAGGGTGAAGCTTTCTTT. Translation: CATSRGGEGEAFF. The full variable domain, with the rest looked up from reference TRBV15 and TRBJ1-1, is DAMVIQNPRYQVTQFGKPVTLSCSQTLNHNVMYWYQQKSSQAPKLLFHYYDKDFNNEADTPDNFQSRRPNTSFCFLDIRSPGLGDTAMYLCATSRGGEGEAFFGQGTRLTVV.

J is TRBJ1-5 and V is TRBV30; possibly TRBD1 for D (5 bases). Germline V gene sequence: CDR1 GTSNPN, CDR2 SVGIG (reference sequence). The CDR3 consists of 14 residues. Trimming left V 6 bases short and J 4 bases short, with 16 bases between. CDR3 protein: CACGREGRNQPQHF. The CDR3 region has the DNA TGTGCCTGTGGGAGGGAGGGGAGAAATCAGCCCCAGCATTTT.

The genes are TRBV19 and TRBJ1-5; D gene ambiguous. This CDR3 contains 15 residues. Looked up from germline, CDR1 is LNHDA and CDR2 is SQIVND (reference sequence). The V end lost 1 base, the J end lost 5 bases, and 12 bases lay between the germline ends. CDR3 nucleotide sequence: TGTGCCAGTAGTATAGGGGCGGGAAGGGATCAGCCCCAGCATTTT. Translating it yields CASSIGAGRDQPQHF.